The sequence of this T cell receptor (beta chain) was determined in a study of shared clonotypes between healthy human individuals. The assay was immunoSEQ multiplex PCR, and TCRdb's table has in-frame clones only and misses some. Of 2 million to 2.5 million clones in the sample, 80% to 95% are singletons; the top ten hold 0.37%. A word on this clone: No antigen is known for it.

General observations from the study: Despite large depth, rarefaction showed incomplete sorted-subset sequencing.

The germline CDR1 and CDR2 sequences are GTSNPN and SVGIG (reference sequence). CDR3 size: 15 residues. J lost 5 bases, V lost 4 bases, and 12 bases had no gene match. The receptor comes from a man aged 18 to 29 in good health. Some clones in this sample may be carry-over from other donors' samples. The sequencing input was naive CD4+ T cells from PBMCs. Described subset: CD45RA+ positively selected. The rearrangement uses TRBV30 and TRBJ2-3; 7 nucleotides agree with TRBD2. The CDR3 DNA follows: TGTGCCTGGAAACGAGGAGGACTAGACAAAGATACGCAGTATTTT. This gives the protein CAWKRGGLDKDTQYF.